A selection of T cell receptor beta chains follows, all from one sample in a study of Ad26.COV2.S vaccination and SARS-CoV-2 variants. TCRdb's table, derived via immunoSEQ multiplex PCR, lists solely in-frame clones and lacks some. The sample carries about 430,000 clones, more than 80% recorded once. The material was peripheral blood, obtained in a trial of Ad26.COV2.S vaccine versus placebo. The receptor set was obtained from a person between 18 and 65 years old who received the Ad26.COV2.S COVID-19 vaccine or a placebo. Each CDR3 is given with its conserved first and last residue. D genes are given only for firm matches. For some rows the clone size is stated as once, few or many, or as a class when expanded; others skip it.

abundance	v_gene	j_gene	d_gene	CDR3nt	CDR3aa
-	TRBV4-3	TRBJ2-7	TRBD2	TGCGCCAGCAGCACGCGACTAGCGGATTACGAGCAGTACTTC	CASSTRLADYEQYF
-	TRBV6-5	TRBJ2-5	-	TGTGCCAGCAGTTCGGGGGTAGAGACCCAGTACTTC	CASSSGVETQYF
once	TRBV27	TRBJ1-1	-	TGTGCCAGCAGTTTCCGGGGCACTGAAGCTTTCTTT	CASSFRGTEAFF
-	TRBV7-9	TRBJ1-1	TRBD1	TGTGCCAGCAGCCCCGGGGCTGGGACAGGAGGTACTTTCTTT	CASSPGAGTGGTFF
-	TRBV3-1/TRBV3-2	TRBJ2-7	-	TGTGCCAGCAGCCAAACAGGGAGCTCCTACGAGCAGTACTTC	CASSQTGSSYEQYF
-	TRBV7-3	TRBJ2-3	TRBD2	TGTGCCAGCAGCGGACTAGCGGGAGAAAGTCCGCAGTATTTT	CASSGLAGESPQYF
-	TRBV2	TRBJ2-5	-	TGTGCCAGCAGTGTGCAGCACTCAAGAGAGACCCAGTACTTC	CASSVQHSRETQYF
-	TRBV4-2	TRBJ1-1	-	TGTGCCAGCAGCCAACCAACAGGCTATGAAGCTTTCTTT	CASSQPTGYEAFF
-	TRBV6-6	TRBJ2-1	TRBD1	TGTGCCAGCAGTTACTCGATGAGGACAGGGAAGGATGAGCAGTTCTTC	CASSYSMRTGKDEQFF
-	TRBV28	TRBJ2-7	-	TGTGCCAGCAGTTTCTTAGGGACATCATCCTACGAGCAGTACTTC	CASSFLGTSSYEQYF
-	TRBV11-3	TRBJ2-7	TRBD1	TGTGCCAGCAGCTTTGGGGACAGTAGCTCCTACGAGCAGTACTTC	CASSFGDSSSYEQYF
-	TRBV29-1	TRBJ1-2	-	TGCAGCGTTGTTCCCGAGACTAACTATGGCTACACCTTC	CSVVPETNYGYTF
-	TRBV9	TRBJ2-2	-	TGTGCCAGCAGCGTCAGAAACACCGGGGAGCTGTTTTTT	CASSVRNTGELFF
-	TRBV5-1	TRBJ2-1	TRBD1	TGCGCCACCCGCCCAAGGACAGGGTTACAAAGCTCCTACAATGAGCAGTTCTTC	CATRPRTGLQSSYNEQFF
-	TRBV5-4	TRBJ2-7	-	TGTGCCAGCAGCTTGGTTACAGGGCCTAACTACGAGCAGTACTTC	CASSLVTGPNYEQYF
-	TRBV5-6	TRBJ1-5	-	TGTGCCAGCAGCTTACTAAACAGGGCTGGCAATCAGCCCCAGCATTTT	CASSLLNRAGNQPQHF
-	TRBV9	TRBJ2-1	-	TGTGCCAGCAGCGTAGCGGCTAGCTCCTACAATGAGCAGTTCTTC	CASSVAASSYNEQFF
many	TRBV5-1	TRBJ1-1	TRBD1	TGCGCCAGCAGCTTAAACAGGGGAGATAACACTGAAGCTTTCTTT	CASSLNRGDNTEAFF
-	TRBV28	TRBJ2-2	-	TGTGCCAGCAGACAAGGACAAATTACCGGGGAGCTGTTTTTT	CASRQGQITGELFF
-	TRBV9	TRBJ1-6	-	TGTGCCAGCAGCCGCTCTAATTCACCCCTCCACTTT	CASSRSNSPLHF
-	TRBV2	TRBJ1-1	-	TGTGCCAGCAGTGAAGGGGGACAATGGGGGAGGATAACTGAAGCTTTCTTT	CASSEGGQWGRITEAFF
few	TRBV30	TRBJ1-1	-	TGTGCCTGGAGTGATACCGTAGGCAGACTGAACACTGAAGCTTTCTTT	CAWSDTVGRLNTEAFF
-	TRBV6-5	TRBJ1-6	TRBD1	TGTGCCAGCAGTTTTAGGGACAGGGGAAATTCACCCCTCCACTTT	CASSFRDRGNSPLHF
-	TRBV5-1	TRBJ2-3	TRBD2	TGCGCCAGCAGCTTGGTGGGACTAGCGGGAGAGGGGGATACGCAGTATTTT	CASSLVGLAGEGDTQYF